Listed here are 6 T cell receptor beta chains from one sample, sequenced in a study of blood T cell repertoires in COVID-19. Sequencing used immunoSEQ multiplex PCR; TCRdb keeps in-frame clones, though not all of them. The table records more than 75,000 clones, approximately 88% of them present only once. Material: peripheral blood. These receptors originate from a man in his thirties or forties with acute or convalescent COVID-19.

The chain recombines TRBV5-1 with TRBJ1-2; the D is unclear. The ends were cut back, 3 bases at V and 7 bases at J, with 7 bases in the middle. Per the germline V gene, CDR1 is SGHRS and CDR2 is YFSETQ. CDR3 length: 11 residues. CDR3 nucleotide sequence: TGCGCCAGCAGCTCCCGGGGTGGCTACACCTTC. Protein: CASSSRGGYTF. The whole variable domain, filled in from reference TRBV5-1 and TRBJ1-2, reads KAGVTQTPRYLIKTRGQQVTLSCSPISGHRSVSWYQQTPGQGLQFLFEYFSETQRNKGNFPGRFSGRQFSNSRSEMNVSTLELGDSALYLCASSSRGGYTFGSGTRLTVV.

V gene TRBV7-2 combines with J gene TRBJ2-7; 10 bases match TRBD2. This CDR3 is 15 amino acids long. Looked up from germline, CDR1 is SGHTA and CDR2 is FQGNSA. V trimming: 3 bases; J trimming: 5 bases; junction bases outside the gene matches: 7. The CDR3 DNA reads TGTGCCAGCAGCTTCGCTAGCGGGAGAGGGAACGAGCAGTACTTC. Its translation is CASSFASGRGNEQYF.

V is TRBV15 and J is TRBJ2-1; 8 bases are a match to TRBD2. With V trimmed by 11 bases and J by 7 bases, 16 bases remained unmatched. This CDR3 comprises 15 residues. Looked up from germline, CDR1 is LNHNV and CDR2 is YYDKDF (reference sequence). CDR3 protein: CASSLSGEGGNEQFF. The CDR3 DNA is TGTGCCTCCTCCCTTAGCGGGGAGGGGGGGAATGAGCAGTTCTTC.

V gene TRBV5-1 combines with J gene TRBJ1-2; 8 nucleotides agree with TRBD1. V lost 0 bases, J lost 4 bases, and 11 bases stayed unmatched. CDR1 is SGHRS and CDR2 is YFSETQ in the germline V gene. CDR3 length: 17 residues. CDR3: CASSLVGTGRAGYGYTF. The CDR3 DNA is TGCGCCAGCAGCTTGGTTGGGACAGGTCGGGCGGGCTATGGCTACACCTTC.

The chain couples TRBV10-3 to TRBJ1-2; maybe TRBD1 (5 bases). The CDR3 contains 14 residues. Germline CDR1 and CDR2: ENHRY and SYGVKD. V was cut by 0 bases and J by 6 bases, with 11 bases left in between. DNA of the CDR3: TGTGCCATCAGTGAGTCGGCCCTAGGGGATGGCTACACCTTC. Protein: CAISESALGDGYTF.

The chain combines TRBV24-1 with TRBJ2-1; 9 bases agree with TRBD2. Trimming took 7 bases from V and 5 from J; bases not matched to a gene: 8. Germline CDR1 and CDR2: KGHDR and SFDVKD. This CDR3 has 15 amino acids. The CDR3 DNA sequence: TGTGCCACCAGCCCGGGACTAGCTGCTAACAATGAGCAGTTCTTC. Translation: CATSPGLAANNEQFF.